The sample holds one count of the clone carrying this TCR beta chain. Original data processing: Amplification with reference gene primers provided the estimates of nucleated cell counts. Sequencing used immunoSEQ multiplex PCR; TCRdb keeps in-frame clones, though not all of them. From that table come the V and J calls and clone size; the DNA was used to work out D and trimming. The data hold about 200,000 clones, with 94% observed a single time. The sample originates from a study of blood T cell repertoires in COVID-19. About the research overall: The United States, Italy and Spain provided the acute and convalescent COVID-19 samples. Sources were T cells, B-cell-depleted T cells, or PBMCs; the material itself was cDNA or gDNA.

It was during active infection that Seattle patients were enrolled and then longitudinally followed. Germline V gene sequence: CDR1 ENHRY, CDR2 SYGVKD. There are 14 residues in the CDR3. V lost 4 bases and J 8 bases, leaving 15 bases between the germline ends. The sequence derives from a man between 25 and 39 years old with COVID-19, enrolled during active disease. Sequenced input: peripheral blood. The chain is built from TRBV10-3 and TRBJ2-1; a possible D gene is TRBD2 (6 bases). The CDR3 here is CAISGGVRGDEQFF. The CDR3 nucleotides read TGTGCCATCAGTGGCGGGGTAAGGGGCGATGAGCAGTTCTTC.